One sample yielded the 8 T cell receptor beta chains listed below, sequenced in a study of OX40 agonist ivuxolimab in advanced cancers. Clones were sequenced by immunoSEQ multiplex PCR, and TCRdb holds only the in-frame ones, with some missing. This sample has fewer than 75,000 clones, with about 89% found just once. The specimen was CD4+ or CD8+ T cells sorted from blood, collected in a trial of the OX40 agonist ivuxolimab. These receptors all stem from an adult with an advanced solid tumor such as melanoma, head and neck, liver or kidney cancer.

The chain couples TRBV7-7 to TRBJ2-5, with 13 bases identical to TRBD2. The CDR3 runs to 17 residues. CDR1 is SSHAT, CDR2 FNYEAQ, per germline (reference sequence). The V gene end was trimmed by 5 bases and the J gene end by 4 bases; junction bases not matched to a gene: 10. The DNA of the CDR3 is TGTGCCAGCAGCACATGGACTAGCGGGAGTTCGTTAGAGACCCAGTACTTC. This gives the protein CASSTWTSGSSLETQYF.

This chain connects TRBV7-2 to TRBJ2-1; TRBD2 aligns across 8 bases. V gave up 8 bases and J gave up 0 bases; unmatched junction bases: 6. Germline V lookup: CDR1 SGHTA, CDR2 FQGNSA. The CDR3 has 15 amino acids. The chain's CDR3 is CASRVAGSSYNEQFF. The CDR3 coding sequence is TGTGCCAGCCGAGTAGCGGGGAGCTCCTACAATGAGCAGTTCTTC.

V usage is TRBV5-1 and J usage is TRBJ2-1; D is tentatively TRBD1 or TRBD2 (6 bases each). V was trimmed by 0 bases and J by 7 bases, leaving 14 bases between them. Germline lookup yields CDR1 SGHRS and CDR2 YFSETQ. The CDR3 has 15 amino acids. The CDR3 here is CASSLGGAEVNEQFF. Written as DNA, the CDR3 is TGCGCCAGCAGCTTGGGGGGGGCCGAAGTAAATGAGCAGTTCTTC.

The V call is TRBV23-1, the J call TRBJ1-2; possible D gene TRBD1, 5 bases. TRBV23-1 is an ORF for which the function is uncertain. V lost 0 bases to trimming and J lost 3 bases, with 11 bases between them. The CDR3 extends over 15 amino acids. CDR3 in amino acids: CASSQSGLRDYGYTF. CDR3 nucleotides: TGCGCCAGCAGTCAATCGGGGCTACGAGACTATGGCTACACCTTC.

Note on this clone: Distinct nucleotide sequences in the sample also encode this CDR3. The CDR3 spells CASSVSGATEAFF. CDR3 DNA: TGTGCCAGCAGCGTCTCAGGGGCGACTGAAGCTTTCTTT. The chain combines TRBV6-4 with TRBJ1-1; possibly TRBD1 for D (6 bases). This CDR3 region has 13 residues. Germline V CDR1 and CDR2: MRHNA, SNTAGT. The V end lost 6 bases, the J end lost 5 bases, and 13 bases lay between the germline ends.

The rearrangement joins TRBV20-1 to TRBJ1-2; D is possibly TRBD1 (5 bases). V was clipped by 1 base and J by 9 bases, with 9 bases between them. This CDR3 has 11 amino acids. Germline V CDR1 and CDR2: DFQATT, SNEGSKA (reference sequence). The CDR3 protein is CSARVGARYTF. The CDR3 nucleotides are TGCAGTGCTAGAGTAGGGGCACGCTACACCTTC.

V gene TRBV29-1 combines with J gene TRBJ1-6; unclear D gene. The CDR3 runs 15 residues. The germline V gene encodes CDR1 SQVTM and CDR2 ANQGSEA. Deletions cut 7 bases from V and 0 bases from J, with 13 bases between. This CDR3 reads CSGLGEGSYNSPLHF. The CDR3 nucleotides are TGCAGCGGCCTGGGCGAGGGCTCCTATAATTCACCCCTCCACTTT. Full variable domain (missing parts from reference TRBV29-1 and TRBJ1-6): SAVISQKPSRDICQRGTSLTIQCQVDSQVTMMFWYRQQPGQSLTLIATANQGSEATYESGFVIDKFPISRPNLTFSTLTVSNMSPEDSSIYLCSGLGEGSYNSPLHFGNGTRLTVT.

The chain joins TRBV7-2 to TRBJ2-1; TRBD2 matches at 8 bases. V shed 1 base, J shed 9 bases, and the junction held 11 bases outside the gene matches. This CDR3 is built from 16 residues. Germline CDR1 reads SGHTA; CDR2 reads FQGNSA. The CDR3 nucleotides are TGTGCCAGCAGCTTAGGGCCCGGGGCGGGAGGTGGTGAGCAGTTCTTC. Protein product: CASSLGPGAGGGEQFF. The full variable domain, in which reference TRBV7-2 and TRBJ2-1 provide the parts outside the CDR3, is GAGVSQSPSNKVTEKGKDVELRCDPISGHTALYWYRQSLGQGLEFLIYFQGNSAPDKSGLPSDRFSAERTGGSVSTLTIQRTQQEDSAVYLCASSLGPGAGGGEQFFGPGTRLTVL.